Detailed here is one TCR beta chain. Which antigen it targets is not known. Base qualities are missing; no much larger clone stands one base away. RNA was extracted using the RNeasy kit, and roughly 0.45 to 1 ug of the RNA was reverse transcribed with random hexamers. The immunoSEQ multiplex PCR assay, covering 54 Vbeta and 13 Jbeta segments, was used to amplify TCR beta CDR3 regions. PCR amplification bias was corrected by using a synthetic template baseline for primer optimization and computational correction. Concerning the study's data processing: Reads were annotated to V, D and J genes according to IMGT and were analyzed with immunoSEQ Analyzer, with only productive sequences retained. To calculate clonality, Shannon entropy was normalized by log2 of the number of productive unique sequences and then subtracted from one. Public and private clones were assessed among the 100 most prevalent clones of each patient and control. A clone was defined as Susac-specific if it was absent from the healthy and MS cohorts, from about 1,100 published viral clones and from other ImmuneACCESS disease sequences. The public reads were reprocessed in TCRdb via fastp at Q25 and MiXCR, keeping in-frame beta chains. Rows with a matching CDR3 protein are joined into one entry that keeps the most common DNA and genes. TCRdb, not the authors, supplied the V and J calls. The sample contains roughly 110,000 distinct CDR3 sequences, approximately 95% of them found a single time. 0.41% of the sample is taken by the ten largest.

High-throughput TCR beta sequencing profiled peripheral blood CD8+ and CD4+ T cells from healthy donors, Susac syndrome patients and multiple sclerosis patients. Recently defined diagnostic criteria for definite or probable disease were met by the Susac syndrome patients. Bulk CD8+ and CD4+ T cells were purified magnetically by negative isolation, whereas CD8+ TEMRA cells were enriched by FACS. Blood was collected in EDTA tubes and processed within 24 hours, with PBMCs isolated through density gradient centrifugation. PBMCs intended for TCR sequencing were frozen in liquid nitrogen and were later thawed in a 37 degrees C water bath. Purity of sorted or isolated CD4+, CD8+ and CD8+ TEMRA cells was at least 90%. The source of the sample is a study of CD8 T cells in Susac syndrome (dated by TCRdb to the late 2010s). The study in broad terms: Among the Susac syndrome patients who were sequenced, clinically active disease was present in about six and clinical remission was observed in roughly 8. At blood withdrawal, Susac syndrome patients were either therapy-naive, taking corticosteroids (in some cases with IVIg as well), or taking IVIg alone. Repertoire sequencing was used to test whether CD8+ T cell activation and differentiation in Susac syndrome was antigen driven. Clonality of the CD8+ T cell repertoire was compared between over ten healthy donors, about 14 Susac syndrome patients and some 15 multiple sclerosis patients.

Broader findings and caveats from the paper: The number of individuals in the TCR sequencing and HLA analysis was recognized as being relatively small. Clonal expansion was seen in Susac syndrome CD8+ repertoires, peaking in CD8+ TEMRA cells and being greater in clinically active patients than in remitting ones. In the total CD8+ and CD8+ TEMRA repertoires, about 16 and five Susac-specific public clones, respectively, were identified.

The CDR3 has 15 amino acids, counting the end cysteine and phenylalanine. Only the CDR3 region is kept as DNA, spanning 45 bases read in frame from base 1. At the junction V is shortened by 2 bases and J by 7 bases; bases outside the gene matches: 10. Sequences DFQATT (CDR1) and SNEGSKA (CDR2) are obtained from the germline V gene (reference sequence). This sequence was found in a human donor with Susac syndrome. The sequence links TRBV20-1 to TRBJ1-2; TRBD1 lines up with 10 middle nucleotides. The sequencing sample was made of CD8+ T cells from PBMCs. The CDR3 corresponds to CSARLQGQGRSGYTF. The DNA is as follows: TGCAGTGCTAGACTGCAGGGACAGGGGAGGTCTGGCTACACCTTC.